The sequence of this T cell receptor beta chain was determined in a study of shared clonotypes between healthy human individuals. Findings of the study overall: Deeper or shallower sequencing was expected to change how clonotypes are shared among donors.

A split of CD4+ cells into CD45RA+ naive and CD45RA-negative memory subsets was performed. The length of the CDR3 is 16 residues. J gave up 4 bases and V 4 bases, and 7 bases lay outside the gene matches. In germline, CDR1 is SEHNR, CDR2 FQNEAQ (reference sequence). In regard to this clone: Its antigen is as yet unknown.

TCRdb's table, derived via immunoSEQ multiplex PCR, lists solely in-frame clones and lacks some. The sample includes some 500,000 clones, about 96% of them seen just once. The chain links TRBV7-9 to TRBJ2-5; TRBD1 agrees at 12 bases. This receptor was identified in a woman between 25 and 40 years old in good health. Sequencing used naive CD4+ T cells sorted from blood. Subset of the sample: CD45RA+ positively selected. The CDR3 protein is CASSSLGDRGRETQYF. CDR3 nucleotide sequence: TGTGCCAGCAGCTCGCTCGGGGACAGGGGGCGAGAGACCCAGTACTTC.